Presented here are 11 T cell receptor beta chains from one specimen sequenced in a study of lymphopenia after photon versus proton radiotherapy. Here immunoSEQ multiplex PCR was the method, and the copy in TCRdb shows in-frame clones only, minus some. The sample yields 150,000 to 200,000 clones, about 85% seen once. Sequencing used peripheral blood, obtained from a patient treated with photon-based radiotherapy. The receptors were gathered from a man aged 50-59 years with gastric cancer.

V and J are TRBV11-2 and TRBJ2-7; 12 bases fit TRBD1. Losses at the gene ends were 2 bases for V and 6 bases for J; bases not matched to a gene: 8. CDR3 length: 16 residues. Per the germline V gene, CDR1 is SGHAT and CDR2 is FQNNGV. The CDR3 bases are TGTGCCAGCAGCTTACCGCCCGGGACAGGGGGCGGCGAGCAGTACTTC. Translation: CASSLPPGTGGGEQYF.

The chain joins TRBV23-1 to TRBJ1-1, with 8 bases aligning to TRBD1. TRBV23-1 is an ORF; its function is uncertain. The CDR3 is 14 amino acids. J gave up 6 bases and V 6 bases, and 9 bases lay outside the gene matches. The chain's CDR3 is CASSLGQGRPEAFF. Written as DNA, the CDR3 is TGCGCCAGCAGCCTTGGACAGGGTAGGCCTGAAGCTTTCTTT.

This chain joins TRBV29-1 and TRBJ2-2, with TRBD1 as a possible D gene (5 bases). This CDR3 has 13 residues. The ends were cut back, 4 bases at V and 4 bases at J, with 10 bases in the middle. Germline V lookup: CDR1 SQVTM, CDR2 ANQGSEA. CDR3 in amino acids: CSVGTGSTGELFF. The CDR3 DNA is TGCAGCGTTGGAACAGGATCCACCGGGGAGCTGTTTTTT.

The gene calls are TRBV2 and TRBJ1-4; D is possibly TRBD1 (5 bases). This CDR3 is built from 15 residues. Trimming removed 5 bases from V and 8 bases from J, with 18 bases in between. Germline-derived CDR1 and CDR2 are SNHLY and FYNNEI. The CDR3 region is CASSKGAGLGEKLFF. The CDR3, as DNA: TGTGCCAGCAGTAAAGGGGCGGGACTAGGGGAAAAACTGTTTTTT.

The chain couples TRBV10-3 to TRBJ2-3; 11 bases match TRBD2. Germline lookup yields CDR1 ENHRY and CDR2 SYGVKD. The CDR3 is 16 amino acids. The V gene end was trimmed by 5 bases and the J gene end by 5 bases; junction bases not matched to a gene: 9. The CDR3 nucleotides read TGTGCCATCAGTCCCACTAGCGGGAGTCCCGGAGATACGCAGTATTTT. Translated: CAISPTSGSPGDTQYF.

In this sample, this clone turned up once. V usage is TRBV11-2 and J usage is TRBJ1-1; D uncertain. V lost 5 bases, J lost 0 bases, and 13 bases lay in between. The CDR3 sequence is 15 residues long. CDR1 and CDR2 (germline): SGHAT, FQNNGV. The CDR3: CASSLSKGMNTEAFF. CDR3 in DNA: TGTGCCAGCAGCCTATCTAAGGGCATGAACACTGAAGCTTTCTTT.

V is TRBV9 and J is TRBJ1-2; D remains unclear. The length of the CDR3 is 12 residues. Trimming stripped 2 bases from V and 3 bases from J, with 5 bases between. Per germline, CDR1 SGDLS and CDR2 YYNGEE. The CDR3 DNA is TGTGCCAGCAGCGTGGACTACTATGGCTACACCTTC. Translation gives CASSVDYYGYTF.

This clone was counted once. CDR3 residues: CASSPPSSTDTQYF. CDR3 bases: TGTGCCAGCTCACCACCGAGCAGCACAGATACGCAGTATTTT. V and J are TRBV18 and TRBJ2-3; the D is unclear. Trimming removed 0 bases from V and 0 bases from J, with 4 bases in between. Germline V gene data show CDR1 as KGHSH and CDR2 as LQKENI. CDR3 length: 14 amino acids. The entire variable domain, with the rest obtained from reference TRBV18 and TRBJ2-3, is as follows: NAGVMQNPRHLVRRRGQEARLRCSPMKGHSHVYWYRQLPEEGLKFMVYLQKENIIDESGMPKERFSAEFPKEGPSILRIQQVVRGDSAAYFCASSPPSSTDTQYFGPGTRLTVL.

CDR3 residues: CATKGLAGEYEQYF. The CDR3 region has the DNA TGTGCCACCAAGGGACTAGCGGGGGAATACGAGCAGTACTTC. The gene calls are TRBV6-5 and TRBJ2-7, with TRBD2 matching over 14 bases. The CDR3 spans 14 residues. CDR1 is MNHEY, CDR2 SVGAGI, per germline. Unmatched junction bases numbered 6, after V lost 10 bases and J lost 4 bases.

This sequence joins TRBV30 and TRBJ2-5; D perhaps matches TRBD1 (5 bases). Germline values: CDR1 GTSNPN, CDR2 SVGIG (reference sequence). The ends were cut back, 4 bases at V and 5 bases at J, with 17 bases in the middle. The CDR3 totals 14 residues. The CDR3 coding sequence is TGTGCCTGGAAACAGGTTCGGTCAGTGGAGACCCAGTACTTC. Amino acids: CAWKQVRSVETQYF.

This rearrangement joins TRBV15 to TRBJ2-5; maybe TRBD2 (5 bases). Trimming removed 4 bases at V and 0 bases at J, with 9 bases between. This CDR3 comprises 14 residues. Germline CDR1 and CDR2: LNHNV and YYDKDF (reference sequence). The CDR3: CATSNGADQETQYF. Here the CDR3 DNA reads TGTGCCACCAGCAACGGAGCGGACCAAGAGACCCAGTACTTC. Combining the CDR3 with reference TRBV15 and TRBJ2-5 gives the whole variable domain DAMVIQNPRYQVTQFGKPVTLSCSQTLNHNVMYWYQQKSSQAPKLLFHYYDKDFNNEADTPDNFQSRRPNTSFCFLDIRSPGLGDTAMYLCATSNGADQETQYFGPGTRLLVL.